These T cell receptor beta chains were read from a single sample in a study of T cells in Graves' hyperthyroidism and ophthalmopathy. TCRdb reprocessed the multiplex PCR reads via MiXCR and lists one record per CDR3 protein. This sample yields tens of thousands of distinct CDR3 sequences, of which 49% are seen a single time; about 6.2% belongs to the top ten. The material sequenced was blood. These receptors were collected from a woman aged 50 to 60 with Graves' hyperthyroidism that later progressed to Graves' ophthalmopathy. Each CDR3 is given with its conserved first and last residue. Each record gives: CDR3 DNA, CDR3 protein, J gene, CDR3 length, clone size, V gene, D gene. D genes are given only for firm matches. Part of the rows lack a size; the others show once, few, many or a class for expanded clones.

CDR3 DNA: TGTGCCAGTAGTATTTTGTCACAGAACACCGGGGAGCTGTTTTTT
CDR3 protein: CASSILSQNTGELFF
J gene: TRBJ2-2
CDR3 length: 15
clone size: many
V gene: TRBV19
D gene: .

CDR3 DNA: TGTGCCAGCAGCTTAGGACAGACTCAAGAGACCCAGTACTTC
CDR3 protein: CASSLGQTQETQYF
J gene: TRBJ2-5
CDR3 length: 14
clone size: .
V gene: TRBV7-8
D gene: .

CDR3 DNA: TGCAGTGCTCCAGCTCAAACCGAGCAGTACTTC
CDR3 protein: CSAPAQTEQYF
J gene: TRBJ2-7
CDR3 length: 11
clone size: many
V gene: TRBV20-1
D gene: .

CDR3 DNA: TGTGCCAGCCAAAAAGGTGGCCAAAAACCGTTTTTT
CDR3 protein: CASQKGGQKPFF
J gene: TRBJ1-4
CDR3 length: 12
clone size: .
V gene: TRBV19
D gene: .

CDR3 DNA: TGTGCCAGCAGCTCGACGACATGGCAGAACTATGACTACACCTTC
CDR3 protein: CASSSTTWQNYDYTF
J gene: TRBJ1-2
CDR3 length: 15
clone size: once
V gene: TRBV5-4
D gene: .

CDR3 DNA: TGTGCCAGTAGACCCTTCAGGCAGGGGTCGTTCGATGGCTACACCTTC
CDR3 protein: CASRPFRQGSFDGYTF
J gene: TRBJ1-2
CDR3 length: 16
clone size: many
V gene: TRBV19
D gene: .

CDR3 DNA: TGTGCCAGCAGCGCAGGACTAGCGGGGGAGCAGTACTTC
CDR3 protein: CASSAGLAGEQYF
J gene: TRBJ2-7
CDR3 length: 13
clone size: .
V gene: TRBV9
D gene: TRBD2

CDR3 DNA: TGTGCCATCAGAAAGACAGGGGACACTGAAGCTTTCTTT
CDR3 protein: CAIRKTGDTEAFF
J gene: TRBJ1-1
CDR3 length: 13
clone size: .
V gene: TRBV10-3
D gene: TRBD1

CDR3 DNA: TGCGCCAGCAGCTTGGTGGGGCAGGGCTACTACGAGCAGTACTTC
CDR3 protein: CASSLVGQGYYEQYF
J gene: TRBJ2-7
CDR3 length: 15
clone size: .
V gene: TRBV5-1
D gene: .

CDR3 DNA: TGCAGCGTTGTAACTAGCGGGAGGAAGCACGAGCAGTACTTC
CDR3 protein: CSVVTSGRKHEQYF
J gene: TRBJ2-7
CDR3 length: 14
clone size: medium-sized
V gene: TRBV29-1
D gene: TRBD2

CDR3 DNA: TGTGCCAGTAGTCGCCGGGGCGGGAACAATCAGCCCCAGCATTTT
CDR3 protein: CASSRRGGNNQPQHF
J gene: TRBJ1-5
CDR3 length: 15
clone size: .
V gene: TRBV19
D gene: .

CDR3 DNA: TGTGCCAGCAGCTCGACTAGTGTGGCCGGGGAGCTGTTTTTT
CDR3 protein: CASSSTSVAGELFF
J gene: TRBJ2-2
CDR3 length: 14
clone size: .
V gene: TRBV7-6
D gene: .

CDR3 DNA: TGTGCCAGCAGCTTATTCGCCGGGACTAGCGGGGGAGAGACCCAGTACTTC
CDR3 protein: CASSLFAGTSGGETQYF
J gene: TRBJ2-5
CDR3 length: 17
clone size: many
V gene: TRBV13
D gene: TRBD2

CDR3 DNA: TGCGCCAGCAGCTTGGGACTAGCGGGAGCATCAGATACGCAGTATTTT
CDR3 protein: CASSLGLAGASDTQYF
J gene: TRBJ2-3
CDR3 length: 16
clone size: many
V gene: TRBV5-1
D gene: TRBD2

CDR3 DNA: TGCAGTGCCCCACCAGGGGGGAGAGGTTTTTGGGATACGCAGTATTTT
CDR3 protein: CSAPPGGRGFWDTQYF
J gene: TRBJ2-3
CDR3 length: 16
clone size: many
V gene: TRBV20-1
D gene: .

CDR3 DNA: TGTGCCAGCAGTTTTAGTTACAGGGGGGAGCTGTTTTTT
CDR3 protein: CASSFSYRGELFF
J gene: TRBJ2-2
CDR3 length: 13
clone size: .
V gene: TRBV12-3/TRBV12-4
D gene: .

CDR3 DNA: TGTGCCAGCAGCACCGGGACGATCTACAATGAAAAACTGTTTTTT
CDR3 protein: CASSTGTIYNEKLFF
J gene: TRBJ1-4
CDR3 length: 15
clone size: .
V gene: TRBV11-3
D gene: .

CDR3 DNA: TGTGCCAGCAGCTTAGGGGGTTCCTATGGCTACACCTTC
CDR3 protein: CASSLGGSYGYTF
J gene: TRBJ1-2
CDR3 length: 13
clone size: medium-sized
V gene: TRBV7-9
D gene: .

CDR3 DNA: TGTGCCAGCAGCTTAGTTGGCGGGACCCAGCATTTT
CDR3 protein: CASSLVGGTQHF
J gene: TRBJ1-5
CDR3 length: 12
clone size: .
V gene: TRBV7-2
D gene: .

CDR3 DNA: TGTGCCAGTAACAGACAACTGGGCGGCTATGGCTACACCTTC
CDR3 protein: CASNRQLGGYGYTF
J gene: TRBJ1-2
CDR3 length: 14
clone size: .
V gene: TRBV19
D gene: .

CDR3 DNA: TGTGCCAGCAGAACCGGGACTTCTTACAATGAGCAGTTCTTC
CDR3 protein: CASRTGTSYNEQFF
J gene: TRBJ2-1
CDR3 length: 14
clone size: many
V gene: TRBV2
D gene: .

CDR3 DNA: TGTGCCAGCAGTAGTACAGGGGGTTACTCCTACGAGCAGTACTTC
CDR3 protein: CASSSTGGYSYEQYF
J gene: TRBJ2-7
CDR3 length: 15
clone size: many
V gene: TRBV27
D gene: TRBD1

CDR3 DNA: TGTGCCAGCAGCTTAGATGTACTAGCGGGTAACTACGAGCAGTACTTC
CDR3 protein: CASSLDVLAGNYEQYF
J gene: TRBJ2-7
CDR3 length: 16
clone size: .
V gene: TRBV11-3
D gene: TRBD2

CDR3 DNA: TGTGCCAGCAGCGCGCAGGGGGCGGGTACGCAGTATTTT
CDR3 protein: CASSAQGAGTQYF
J gene: TRBJ2-3
CDR3 length: 13
clone size: .
V gene: TRBV9
D gene: TRBD1

CDR3 DNA: TGTGCCAGCAGTCGAGACCGTAGCAATCAGCCCCAGCATTTT
CDR3 protein: CASSRDRSNQPQHF
J gene: TRBJ1-5
CDR3 length: 14
clone size: .
V gene: TRBV12-3/TRBV12-4
D gene: .

CDR3 DNA: TGTGCCACCAGTGATCCACAGGAGAACACTGAAGCTTTCTTT
CDR3 protein: CATSDPQENTEAFF
J gene: TRBJ1-1
CDR3 length: 14
clone size: many
V gene: TRBV24-1
D gene: .

CDR3 DNA: TGCGCCAGCAGCCCCCCGTCCCACGAGCAGTACTTC
CDR3 protein: CASSPPSHEQYF
J gene: TRBJ2-7
CDR3 length: 12
clone size: .
V gene: TRBV5-1
D gene: .

CDR3 DNA: TGTGCCAGCAGCCAATTTAACGAGCGGAATGAAAAACTGTTTTTC
CDR3 protein: CASSQFNERNEKLFF
J gene: TRBJ1-4
CDR3 length: 15
clone size: .
V gene: TRBV4-2
D gene: .

CDR3 DNA: TGTGCCAGCAATTTAGCGGGGACTCGACATCTCTCCTACAATGAGCAGTTCTTC
CDR3 protein: CASNLAGTRHLSYNEQFF
J gene: TRBJ2-1
CDR3 length: 18
clone size: .
V gene: TRBV12-3/TRBV12-4
D gene: TRBD2

CDR3 DNA: TGTGCCAGCAGTTACTCGTCAAGGGCGACTGAAGCTTTCTTT
CDR3 protein: CASSYSSRATEAFF
J gene: TRBJ1-1
CDR3 length: 14
clone size: .
V gene: TRBV6-6
D gene: .

CDR3 DNA: TGTGCCAGTCAGGGACAGGGAAAGCAGCCCCAGCATTTT
CDR3 protein: CASQGQGKQPQHF
J gene: TRBJ1-5
CDR3 length: 13
clone size: once
V gene: TRBV6-1
D gene: TRBD1

CDR3 DNA: TGTGCCAGCAGTCCTAATGGGGCCGAGCAGTACTTC
CDR3 protein: CASSPNGAEQYF
J gene: TRBJ2-7
CDR3 length: 12
clone size: many
V gene: TRBV28
D gene: .

CDR3 DNA: TGTGCCAGCAGCCCGGTCGAGGGGGGGACAGATACGCAGTATTTT
CDR3 protein: CASSPVEGGTDTQYF
J gene: TRBJ2-3
CDR3 length: 15
clone size: many
V gene: TRBV3-1
D gene: .

CDR3 DNA: TGTGCCAGCAGCTTCTCCGGGACAGCGACCTACGAGCAGTACTTC
CDR3 protein: CASSFSGTATYEQYF
J gene: TRBJ2-7
CDR3 length: 15
clone size: many
V gene: TRBV3-1
D gene: TRBD1

CDR3 DNA: TGTGCCAGCTCACCACCGGGGGGAATTGCAACTAATGAAAAACTGTTTTTT
CDR3 protein: CASSPPGGIATNEKLFF
J gene: TRBJ1-4
CDR3 length: 17
clone size: .
V gene: TRBV18
D gene: .

CDR3 DNA: TGTGCCAGCAGCTTAAGTGGGACAGGGACAGATACGCAGTATTTT
CDR3 protein: CASSLSGTGTDTQYF
J gene: TRBJ2-3
CDR3 length: 15
clone size: .
V gene: TRBV7-3
D gene: TRBD1

CDR3 DNA: TGTGCCAGCAACCCTAGCGGGAGGGCAGGCGCTGAGCAGTTCTTC
CDR3 protein: CASNPSGRAGAEQFF
J gene: TRBJ2-1
CDR3 length: 15
clone size: many
V gene: TRBV6-1
D gene: TRBD2

CDR3 DNA: TGTGCCAGTAGAGGCCTAGCGGAATACAATGAGCAGTTCTTC
CDR3 protein: CASRGLAEYNEQFF
J gene: TRBJ2-1
CDR3 length: 14
clone size: many
V gene: TRBV19
D gene: TRBD2

CDR3 DNA: TGCAGTGCTAGAGATCCAGGCAGGGTGGCCCACGAGCAGTACTTC
CDR3 protein: CSARDPGRVAHEQYF
J gene: TRBJ2-7
CDR3 length: 15
clone size: many
V gene: TRBV20-1
D gene: .

CDR3 DNA: TGTGCCAGCAGCCTAGACAGACGAAACACCATATATTTT
CDR3 protein: CASSLDRRNTIYF
J gene: TRBJ1-3
CDR3 length: 13
clone size: many
V gene: TRBV2
D gene: .

CDR3 DNA: TGTGCCAGCACCCAGGGGGGCGCCGGAAATGAGCAGTTCTTC
CDR3 protein: CASTQGGAGNEQFF
J gene: TRBJ2-1
CDR3 length: 14
clone size: many
V gene: TRBV27
D gene: .